This TCR beta chain was sequenced during a study of blood T cell repertoires in COVID-19 (dated by TCRdb to about 2020). Looking at the study overall: The collaborator samples originated in the United States, Italy and Spain and spanned the acute and convalescent phases of COVID-19. Nearly every sample came with metadata listing a de-identified subject ID, COVID-19 status, age in years and sex. The samples were drawn from two sources: the first 160 participants of the ongoing ImmuneRACE study, and over 950 subjects contributed by 6 global collaborators. A freely available public database, intended as a resource for researchers studying the immune response to SARS-CoV-2, is where the repertoires were released. Where available, HLA class I and class II types were obtained from metadata supplied by the sample provider rather than from assay-based typing. Deeply sampled blood TCRbeta repertoires from subjects exposed to, actively infected with, or recovered from COVID-19 were included in the dataset. The material from the prospective study consisted of cDNA or gDNA derived from T cells, B-cell-depleted T cells, or PBMCs. Study-level results and caveats: How much clinical and demographic metadata was included differed by source and by participant, and the metadata was provided uncurated.

The immunoSEQ Assay, a bias-controlled multiplex PCR, was used to amplify TCRbeta CDR3 regions from genomic DNA. On the study's bioinformatics: Nucleated cell counts per sample were estimated from amplification of reference gene primers within the assay. Sequence reads were collapsed and filtered to measure the absolute abundance of every unique TCRbeta CDR3 rearrangement. For each sample, productive Simpson clonality was calculated as the square root of Simpson's diversity index over productive rearrangements. What TCRdb holds here is the immuneACCESS table cut down to in-frame rearrangements. Part of the clones is not present; checked against another copy, under half of the missing clones reflect an unresolved V gene, and the others are unexplained. That table gives V, J and clone size, and the DNA gave D and trimming. The sample table records roughly 380,000 clones; 85% of these occur just once. The ten largest clones take up 3.5% to 4% of the sample.

CDR1 is given as SEHNR and CDR2 as FQNEAQ, both from the germline V gene (reference sequence). Trimming at the junction amounts to 4 bases on V and 4 bases on J, and the germline ends lie 16 bases apart. Measured from the cysteine to the phenylalanine, the CDR3 is 15 residues long. This entry keeps only the CDR3 DNA: 45 bases, framed from base 1. With regard to this clone: Its target antigen remains unknown. No base qualities exist here, and no much larger clone lies one base off it.

Each collaborating institution followed its own protocols to collect whole blood in K2EDTA tubes. Collaborator samples were shipped for TCRbeta analysis as frozen whole blood, isolated PBMCs, or DNA extracted from either sample type. The rearrangement joined TRBV7-9 to TRBJ1-2; TRBD1 could be the D gene, as 5 bases match. The sequencing sample was made of peripheral blood. The receptor was derived from a young woman with acute or convalescent COVID-19. The CDR3 sequence is CASSSIAGFSYGYTF. The DNA sequence is given as TGTGCCAGCAGCTCTATAGCAGGGTTCTCCTATGGCTACACCTTC.